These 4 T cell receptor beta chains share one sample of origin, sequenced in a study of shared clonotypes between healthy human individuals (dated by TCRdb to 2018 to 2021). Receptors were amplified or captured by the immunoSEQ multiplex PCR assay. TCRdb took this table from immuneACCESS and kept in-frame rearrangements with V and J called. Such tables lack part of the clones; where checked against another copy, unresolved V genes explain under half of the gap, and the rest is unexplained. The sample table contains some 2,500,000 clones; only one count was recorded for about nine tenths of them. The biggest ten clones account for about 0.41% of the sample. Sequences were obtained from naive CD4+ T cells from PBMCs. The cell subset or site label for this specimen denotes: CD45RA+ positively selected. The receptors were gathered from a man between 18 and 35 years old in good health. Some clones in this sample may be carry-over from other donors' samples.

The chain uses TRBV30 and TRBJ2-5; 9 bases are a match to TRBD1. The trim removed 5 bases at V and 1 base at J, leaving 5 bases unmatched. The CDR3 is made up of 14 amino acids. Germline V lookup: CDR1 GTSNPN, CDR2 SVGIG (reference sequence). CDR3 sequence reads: CAWQGTGFQETQYF. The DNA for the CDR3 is TGTGCCTGGCAAGGGACAGGGTTCCAAGAGACCCAGTACTTC.

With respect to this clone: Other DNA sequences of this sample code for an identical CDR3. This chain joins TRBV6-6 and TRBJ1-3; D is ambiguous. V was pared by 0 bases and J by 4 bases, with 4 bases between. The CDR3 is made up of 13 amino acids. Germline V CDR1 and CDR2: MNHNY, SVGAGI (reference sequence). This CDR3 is CASSYSGGNTIYF. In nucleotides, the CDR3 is TGTGCCAGCAGTTACTCGGGGGGAAACACCATATATTTT.

CDR3 nucleotides: TGCGCCAGCAGCGCGGGACTAGCGGGAGGGAATGAGCAGTTCTTC. Protein product: CASSAGLAGGNEQFF. The rearrangement joins TRBV5-1 to TRBJ2-1; TRBD2 agrees at 16 bases. CDR3 length equals 15 residues. V lost 4 bases to trimming and J lost 7 bases; unmatched junction nucleotides: 2. Per germline, CDR1 SGHRS and CDR2 YFSETQ.

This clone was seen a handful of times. CDR3 sequence (DNA): TGTGCCAGCAGCCCACAGTCAGTGGGGTCAACTGAAGCTTTCTTT. The encoded protein is CASSPQSVGSTEAFF. V is TRBV7-9 and J is TRBJ1-1; no firm D call. This CDR3 is 15 amino acids long. Trimming took off 5 bases at V and 5 bases at J, with 18 bases between the two ends. Germline V gene sequence: CDR1 SEHNR, CDR2 FQNEAQ (reference sequence).